Listed below are T cell receptor beta chains from one sample, sequenced in a study of blood T cells in healthy people across ages. TCRdb used MiXCR to reprocess the 5' RACE reads, holding one entry per CDR3 protein. Of about 1.5 million distinct CDR3 sequences listed, 42% were seen once; the top ten hold 7% to 9.5%. Material for sequencing was blood. These receptors all stem from a woman under 30 in good health. CDR3s include the opening cysteine and the closing phenylalanine or tryptophan. The size field is filled for only some rows; it gives once, few, many or a size class.

J gene: TRBJ2-1
V gene: TRBV5-1
clone size: -
CDR3 protein: CASSLGPTEQFF

J gene: TRBJ2-7
V gene: TRBV18
clone size: few
CDR3 protein: CASSPTRQTYEQYF

J gene: TRBJ2-5
V gene: TRBV5-5
clone size: many
CDR3 protein: CASSLGGLEETQYF

J gene: TRBJ2-7
V gene: TRBV7-9
clone size: -
CDR3 protein: CASSSWTDREQYF

J gene: TRBJ2-1
V gene: TRBV20-1
clone size: -
CDR3 protein: CSARGLAGGGYEQFF

J gene: TRBJ2-5
V gene: TRBV20-1
clone size: -
CDR3 protein: CSARLAGANRETQYF

J gene: TRBJ2-1
V gene: TRBV11-2
clone size: few
CDR3 protein: CASSLVLASGRGSYNEQFF

J gene: TRBJ2-7
V gene: TRBV28
clone size: -
CDR3 protein: CASSLWGSVSDEQYF

J gene: TRBJ1-2
V gene: TRBV4-1
clone size: -
CDR3 protein: CASSQDRSDTGGYSYGYTF

J gene: TRBJ1-2
V gene: TRBV7-2
clone size: few
CDR3 protein: CASSEQGVNYGYTF

J gene: TRBJ1-2
V gene: TRBV6-1
clone size: few
CDR3 protein: CASSEVPGQGDWGYTF

J gene: TRBJ2-1
V gene: TRBV20-1
clone size: -
CDR3 protein: CSARARGGRGYNEQFF

J gene: -
V gene: TRBV7-8
clone size: -
CDR3 protein: CASSRALTSKGYEQYF

J gene: TRBJ2-7
V gene: TRBV28
clone size: many
CDR3 protein: CASSFRDRVNEQYF

J gene: TRBJ2-3
V gene: TRBV20-1
clone size: few
CDR3 protein: CSAHAGAGGLVMQYF

J gene: TRBJ1-2
V gene: TRBV5-1
clone size: -
CDR3 protein: CASSLTGRLDYGYTF

J gene: TRBJ1-5
V gene: TRBV6-6
clone size: -
CDR3 protein: CASWEGTGENQPQHF

J gene: TRBJ1-1
V gene: TRBV6-1
clone size: -
CDR3 protein: CASSDGGGNTEAFF

J gene: TRBJ1-1
V gene: TRBV14
clone size: -
CDR3 protein: CASSKGSPRGAFF

J gene: TRBJ2-4
V gene: TRBV12-3/TRBV12-4
clone size: -
CDR3 protein: CASSAWGDIQYF

J gene: TRBJ1-1
V gene: TRBV6-1
clone size: -
CDR3 protein: CASSAGQLEAFF

J gene: TRBJ2-7
V gene: TRBV14
clone size: few
CDR3 protein: CASSLGRTYRDEQYF

J gene: TRBJ2-1
V gene: TRBV3-1
clone size: -
CDR3 protein: CASSQDMGSRDEQFF

J gene: TRBJ1-3
V gene: TRBV30
clone size: -
CDR3 protein: CAWSVAGGTVNTIYF

J gene: TRBJ1-6
V gene: TRBV12-3/TRBV12-4
clone size: -
CDR3 protein: CASSLPGLARGSPLHF

J gene: TRBJ2-7
V gene: TRBV24-1
clone size: -
CDR3 protein: CATSEGPNEQYF

J gene: TRBJ2-6
V gene: TRBV3-1
clone size: few
CDR3 protein: CASSRATGPSGANVLTF

J gene: TRBJ2-5
V gene: TRBV9
clone size: -
CDR3 protein: CASSPHPQDQETQYF

J gene: TRBJ2-1
V gene: TRBV7-7
clone size: few
CDR3 protein: CASSSGSGAYNEQFF

J gene: TRBJ1-2
V gene: TRBV5-1
clone size: few
CDR3 protein: CASSLEPQGPYGYTF

J gene: TRBJ2-3
V gene: TRBV7-6
clone size: -
CDR3 protein: CASSSRGSGGPDTQYF

J gene: TRBJ2-3
V gene: TRBV5-5
clone size: -
CDR3 protein: CASSLVWGNPDTQYF

J gene: TRBJ2-7
V gene: TRBV9
clone size: -
CDR3 protein: CASSGGAGLDYEQYF